This T cell receptor beta chain is from a study of blood T cells in healthy people across ages. General observations from the study: A greater number of naive CD4+ cells and higher diversity distinguished long-lived donors from aged donors.

Turning to this clonotype: Its target is unknown. A clone one base away is much larger, so this may be a read error.

The ends were cut back, 6 bases at V and 4 bases at J, with 13 bases in the middle. The CDR3 loop spans 14 amino acids. Germline assignment: CDR1 MNHNS and CDR2 SASEGT. With a J-beta primer mix and a sample-barcoded 5' primer, a second PCR ran about 7 to 12 cycles. TCRdb re-called the 5' RACE reads through MiXCR, storing one row per CDR3 protein. The sample yields hundreds of thousands of distinct CDR3 sequences, 32% seen once. The receptor's source is an elderly woman in good health. This chain uses TRBV6-1 with TRBJ1-5; possible D gene TRBD1, 5 bases. Sequencing was carried out using blood. CDR3 nucleotide sequence: TGTGCCAGCAGGGACCAATGGGGGAATCAGCCCCAGCATTTT. Translating it yields CASRDQWGNQPQHF.